The 20 T cell receptor beta chains presented below share a single source sample, sequenced in a study of CD8+ T cells in alopecia areata. After isolation, RNA underwent reverse transcription to generate cDNA as the sequencing template. Clones were read by immunoSEQ multiplex PCR, and TCRdb kept only the in-frame ones, dropping some. Here the sample spans about 42,000 clones, 92% being singletons. Treatment described: oral pan-JAK inhibitor, 5-10 mg twice daily. Source: CD8+ T cells sorted from blood, taken at week 24, from a patient treated with tofacitinib. Receptors were obtained from a human donor with alopecia areata.

The chain uses TRBV5-4 and TRBJ2-7, with a weak D call TRBD2 (5 bases). CDR1 and CDR2 from the germline V gene are SGHNT and YYREEE (reference sequence). CDR3 length: 15 amino acids. Trimming took 4 bases from V and 5 from J, leaving 19 bases between them. The CDR3 DNA follows: TGTGCCAGCAGCCCGGGATCCCCTATTGGCCACGAGCAGTACTTC. Translating gives CASSPGSPIGHEQYF.

CDR3 nucleotide sequence: TGTGCCAGCAGTGACCGGGGAGTTAGGAACTATGGCTACACCTTC. It translates to CASSDRGVRNYGYTF. The chain couples TRBV6-1 to TRBJ1-2, with unresolved D. There are 15 residues in the CDR3. Germline CDR1 and CDR2: MNHNS and SASEGT. Trimming cost V 3 bases and J 2 bases, with 13 bases left between them.

This clone was observed a single time. CDR3 nucleotide sequence: TGTGCCAGCAGCTTTAGCTTAGCTGACAGGCCGGGGGAGACCCAGTACTTC. Its translation: CASSFSLADRPGETQYF. The chain carries TRBV7-6 and TRBJ2-5, with a tentative D call TRBD1 (6 bases). The CDR3 length is 17 residues. The V gene's germline CDR1 is SGHVS and CDR2 FNYEAQ. V was clipped by 3 bases and J by 5 bases, with 22 bases between them.

The genes are TRBV7-9 and TRBJ1-1, with 9 positions matching TRBD1. Germline V gene sequence: CDR1 SEHNR, CDR2 FQNEAQ (reference sequence). The CDR3 consists of 15 residues. V lost 5 bases and J lost 4; bases outside the gene matches: 8. The CDR3 loop reads CASSAFTGGLTEAFF. The CDR3 DNA reads TGTGCCAGCAGCGCCTTTACAGGGGGCCTCACTGAAGCTTTCTTT.

J is TRBJ2-1 and V is TRBV6-4; 10 positions match TRBD2. CDR3 length: 13 residues. V was pared by 3 bases and J by 9 bases, with 2 bases of the junction left unmatched. Germline loops: CDR1 MRHNA, CDR2 SNTAGT. The CDR3 DNA reads TGTGCCAGCAGTGAGGTAGCGGGGGGTGAGCAGTTCTTC. Translated: CASSEVAGGEQFF.

The J gene is TRBJ2-5, the V gene TRBV9, with D perhaps TRBD2 (5 bases). V lost 0 bases and J lost 2, with 8 bases in between. The CDR3 sequence is 14 residues long. The V gene's germline CDR1 is SGDLS and CDR2 YYNGEE. The CDR3 region has the DNA TGTGCCAGCAGCGTAGATGGAGGACAAGAGACCCAGTACTTC. Protein product: CASSVDGGQETQYF.

This clone was found once. V usage is TRBV11-2 and J usage is TRBJ2-2; the match to TRBD2 covers 11 bases. CDR3 length: 15 residues. The germline CDR1 and CDR2 sequences are SGHAT and FQNNGV. The ends lost 5 bases at V and 5 bases at J; junction bases unmatched: 4. The DNA for the CDR3 is TGTGCCAGCAGCGGGGGACTAGCGGTGACCGGGGAGCTGTTTTTT. This sequence encodes CASSGGLAVTGELFF.

The chain is built from TRBV29-1 and TRBJ2-1; D uncertain. Per the germline V gene, CDR1 is SQVTM and CDR2 is ANQGSEA. The CDR3 consists of 12 residues. V lost 2 bases and J 8 bases, leaving 10 bases between the germline ends. In DNA form, the CDR3 reads TGCAGCGTTGAAAGGGATGGGGATGAGCAGTTCTTC. Its translation is CSVERDGDEQFF.

V usage is TRBV4-3 and J usage is TRBJ2-3, with D perhaps TRBD2 (6 bases). V shed 1 base and J shed 6 bases, with 11 bases lying between them. Germline V lookup: CDR1 LGHNA, CDR2 YSLEER. CDR3 length: 14 residues. This CDR3 is CASSQGWGEDTQYF. CDR3 bases: TGCGCCAGCAGCCAAGGTTGGGGGGAGGATACGCAGTATTTT.

This clone was observed a single time. This chain connects TRBV19 to TRBJ2-7; tentative D call: TRBD1 (6 bases). CDR1 is LNHDA and CDR2 is SQIVND in the germline V gene (reference sequence). CDR3 length: 15 residues. V gave up 2 bases and J gave up 2 bases, with 13 bases separating them. CDR3: CASSITTGRTYEQYF. As DNA, the CDR3 is TGTGCCAGTAGTATAACCACAGGGCGAACCTACGAGCAGTACTTC.

The chain recombines TRBV27 with TRBJ2-5, with unresolved D. From germline, CDR1 is MNHEY and CDR2 SMNVEV (reference sequence). The CDR3 contains 15 residues. With 2 bases removed from V and 4 bases from J, the gap between germline ends came to 14 bases. The CDR3 loop reads CASSLKPYQGETQYF. The CDR3 DNA follows: TGTGCCAGCAGTTTAAAACCTTACCAAGGAGAGACCCAGTACTTC.

The chain uses TRBV28 and TRBJ2-7; 8 bases map to TRBD1. Germline V lookup: CDR1 MDHEN, CDR2 SYDVKM. The V gene end was trimmed by 5 bases and the J gene end by 7 bases; junction bases not matched to a gene: 19. CDR3 length: 17 amino acids. The CDR3 loop is CASSGPGADRGRGEQYF. CDR3 DNA sequence: TGTGCCAGCAGTGGACCGGGAGCCGACAGGGGTCGAGGGGAGCAGTACTTC.

This clone was seen a single time. J is TRBJ2-1 and V is TRBV6-1; D is undetermined. The CDR3 sequence is 13 residues long. Germline lookup yields CDR1 MNHNS and CDR2 SASEGT. V lost 7 bases and J lost 0, with 7 bases in between. This CDR3 is CASTGVSYNEQFF. CDR3 DNA sequence: TGTGCCAGCACAGGAGTCTCCTACAATGAGCAGTTCTTC.

Concerning this clone: The junction departs from the called germline gene at one end, perhaps through a read error. The chain joins TRBV5-4 to TRBJ2-1; no clear D gene. The CDR3 extends over 13 amino acids. Germline assignment: CDR1 SGHNT and CDR2 YYREEE (reference sequence). The CDR3 DNA sequence: TGTGCCAGCAGCCCTGCCGGGTACAGTGAGCAGTTCTTC. Its translation is CASSPAGYSEQFF.

CDR3 amino acids: CASSEPEWTEKQETQYF. CDR3 sequence (DNA): TGTGCCAGCAGTGAGCCTGAATGGACAGAAAAGCAAGAGACCCAGTACTTC. The rearrangement uses TRBV25-1 and TRBJ2-5, with a possible D match to TRBD1 (6 bases). Germline loops: CDR1 MGHDK, CDR2 SYGVNS. Trimming stripped 3 bases from V and 2 bases from J, with 19 bases between. CDR3 size: 17 residues.

The chain links TRBV6-5 to TRBJ2-2, with TRBD2 identical over 8 bases. Germline trimming cut 4 bases from V and 4 bases from J; bases unmatched to any gene: 8. The CDR3 is 16 residues long. Germline CDR1 and CDR2: MNHEY and SVGAGI. This CDR3 reads CASSSKAGEVTGELFF. As DNA, the CDR3 is TGTGCCAGCAGTTCTAAAGCGGGGGAGGTCACCGGGGAGCTGTTTTTT.

The chain uses TRBV7-8 and TRBJ2-2; D call uncertain. V was pared by 2 bases and J by 1 base, with 8 bases between. The CDR3 runs 15 residues. CDR1 and CDR2 (germline): SGHVS, FQNEAQ. Here the CDR3 reads CASSLSAENTGELFF. The CDR3 DNA follows: TGTGCCAGCAGCTTATCGGCTGAGAACACCGGGGAGCTGTTTTTT. Combining the CDR3 with reference TRBV7-8 and TRBJ2-2 gives the whole variable domain GAGVSQSPRYKVAKRGQDVALRCDPISGHVSLFWYQQALGQGPEFLTYFQNEAQLDKSGLPSDRFFAERPEGSVSTLKIQRTQQEDSAVYLCASSLSAENTGELFFGEGSRLTVL.

The chain couples TRBV2 to TRBJ2-1; the match to TRBD2 covers 9 bases. Germline CDR1 SNHLY, CDR2 FYNNEI. V was pared by 6 bases and J by 4 bases, with 13 bases of the junction left unmatched. The CDR3 is made up of 17 amino acids. This CDR3 reads CASSLTAIAGEYNEQFF. The CDR3 bases are TGTGCCAGCAGCCTCACCGCGATAGCGGGGGAGTACAATGAGCAGTTCTTC.

For the CDR3, the DNA is TGTGCCAGCAGTTTGGTGCAGGGGGCGAGCGAGCAGTACTTC. It codes for CASSLVQGASEQYF. The chain employs TRBV27 and TRBJ2-7, with 8 bases lining up with TRBD1. CDR1 and CDR2 (germline): MNHEY, SMNVEV (reference sequence). V was pared by 3 bases and J by 6 bases, with 7 bases of the junction left unmatched. The CDR3 has 14 amino acids.

The chain uses TRBV19 and TRBJ2-7; 8 bases match TRBD1. The CDR3 loop spans 14 amino acids. Unmatched junction bases numbered 3, after V lost 2 bases and J lost 3 bases. Germline V gene sequence: CDR1 LNHDA, CDR2 SQIVND (reference sequence). The CDR3 DNA follows: TGTGCCAGTAGTATATCCGGGACAGGCTACGAGCAGTACTTC. As protein: CASSISGTGYEQYF.